This TCR beta chain was documented in a study of T cells in Graves' hyperthyroidism and ophthalmopathy. Overall study: Peripheral blood was obtained at initial diagnosis, preceding any treatment. Study results and caveats: Blood held most thyroid clonotypes expanded above 0.001 frequency. Ophthalmopathy, which appeared later, was predicted by the model a median about 5.9 months before onset.

The CDR3 regions of TCR beta were amplified from RNA transcripts. First-round RT-PCR targeting the TCR CDR3 was performed with the HTBI primer set. TCRdb re-analysed the multiplex PCR reads in MiXCR, keeping a single row per CDR3 protein. The top ten clones hold roughly 13% of a sample with 410,000 or so distinct CDR3 sequences, roughly 14% of them seen once. This CDR3 region has 19 residues. The germline V gene has CDR1 MNHEY and CDR2 SVGEGT. Trimming removed 0 bases at V and 5 bases at J, with 25 bases between. Uncontrolled infections, other autoimmune diseases, pregnancy or lactation led to exclusion of patients. This clonotype was detected only a few times. Its matching antigen is unknown.

The source is a man between 18 and 29 years old with Graves' ophthalmopathy. The chain uses TRBV6-2 or TRBV6-3 and TRBJ1-1; TRBD1 might be the D (5 bases). The sample comprised blood. CDR3 coding DNA: TGTGCCAGCAGTTACTCGATTGGTAGGGGCATAAAGACGTGGACTGAAGCTTTCTTT. Protein sequence: CASSYSIGRGIKTWTEAFF.